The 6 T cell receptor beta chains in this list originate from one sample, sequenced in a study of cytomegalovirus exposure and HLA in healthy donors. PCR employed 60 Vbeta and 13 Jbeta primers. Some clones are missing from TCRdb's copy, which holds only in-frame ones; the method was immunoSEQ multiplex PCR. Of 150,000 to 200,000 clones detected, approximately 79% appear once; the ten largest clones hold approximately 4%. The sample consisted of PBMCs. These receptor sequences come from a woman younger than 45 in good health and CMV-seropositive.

The CDR3 region is CASSKATGGNQPQHF. CDR3 in DNA: TGTGCCAGCAGCAAAGCCACAGGGGGCAATCAGCCCCAGCATTTT. The rearrangement joins TRBV4-2 to TRBJ1-5; TRBD1 agrees at 7 bases. The CDR3 runs to 15 residues. Germline V gene data show CDR1 as LGHNA and CDR2 as YNFKEQ. V was pared by 5 bases and J by 2 bases, with 6 bases of the junction left unmatched.

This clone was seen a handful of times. The CDR3: CASSRDRDSEAFF. In nucleotides, the CDR3 is TGTGCCAGCTCACGGGACAGGGATTCTGAAGCTTTCTTT. V is TRBV18 and J is TRBJ1-1; 9 nucleotides align to TRBD1. Germline V gives CDR1 KGHSH, CDR2 LQKENI. The trim removed 4 bases at V and 6 bases at J, leaving 3 bases unmatched. This CDR3 has 13 amino acids.

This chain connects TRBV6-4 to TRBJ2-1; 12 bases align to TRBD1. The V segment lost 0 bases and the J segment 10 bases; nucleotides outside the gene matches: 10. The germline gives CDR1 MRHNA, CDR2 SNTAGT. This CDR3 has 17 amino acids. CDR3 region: CASSDSSGTGGAGEQFF. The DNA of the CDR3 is TGTGCCAGCAGTGACTCCTCTGGGACAGGGGGCGCTGGGGAGCAGTTCTTC.

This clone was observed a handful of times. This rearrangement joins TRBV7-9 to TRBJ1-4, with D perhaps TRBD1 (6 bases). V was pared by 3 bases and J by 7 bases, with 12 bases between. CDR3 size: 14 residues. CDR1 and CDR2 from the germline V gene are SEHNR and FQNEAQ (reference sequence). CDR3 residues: CASSLSDRPEKLFF. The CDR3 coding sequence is TGTGCCAGCAGCTTGAGCGACAGGCCTGAAAAACTGTTTTTT.

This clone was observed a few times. CDR3 nucleotides: TGTGCCAGCAGCCCGCGACAGGGTATCTCTTTCTATGGCTACACCTTC. This gives the protein CASSPRQGISFYGYTF. The chain couples TRBV11-2 to TRBJ1-2, with TRBD1 matching over 7 bases. Germline CDR1 SGHAT, CDR2 FQNNGV. CDR3 length: 16 residues. V lost 5 bases, J lost 4 bases, and 13 bases stayed unmatched.

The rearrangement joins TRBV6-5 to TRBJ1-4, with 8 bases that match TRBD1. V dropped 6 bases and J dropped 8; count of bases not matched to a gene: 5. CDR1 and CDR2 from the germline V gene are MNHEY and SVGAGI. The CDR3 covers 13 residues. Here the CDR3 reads CASRDRVGEKLFF. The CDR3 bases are TGTGCCAGCAGGGACAGGGTGGGGGAAAAACTGTTTTTT.